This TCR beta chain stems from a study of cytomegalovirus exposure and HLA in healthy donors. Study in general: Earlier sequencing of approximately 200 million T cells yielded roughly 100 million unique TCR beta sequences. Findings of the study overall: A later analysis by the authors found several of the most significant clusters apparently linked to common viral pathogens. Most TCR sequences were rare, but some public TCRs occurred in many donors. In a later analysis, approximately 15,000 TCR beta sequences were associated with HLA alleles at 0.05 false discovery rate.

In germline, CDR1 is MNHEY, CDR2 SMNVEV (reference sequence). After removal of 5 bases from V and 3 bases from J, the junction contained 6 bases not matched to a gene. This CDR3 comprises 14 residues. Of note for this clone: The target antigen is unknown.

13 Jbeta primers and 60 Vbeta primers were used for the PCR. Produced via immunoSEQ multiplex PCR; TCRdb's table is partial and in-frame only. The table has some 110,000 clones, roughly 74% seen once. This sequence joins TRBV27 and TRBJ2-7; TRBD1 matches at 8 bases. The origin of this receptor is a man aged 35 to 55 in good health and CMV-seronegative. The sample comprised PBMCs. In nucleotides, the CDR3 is TGTGCCAGCAGTCAGGACAGGGACCACTACGAGCAGTACTTC. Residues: CASSQDRDHYEQYF.